The clone carrying this TCR beta chain has just a few counts. What it binds is not known. From the reads, TCRdb called clonotypes with MiXCR, one entry per CDR3 protein. The top ten clones hold 11% to 15% of a sample with hundreds of thousands of distinct CDR3 sequences, around 29% of them seen once. Germline CDR1 is MGHRA and CDR2 is YSYEKL. The CDR3 covers 16 residues. The V gene end was trimmed by 1 base and the J gene end by 4 bases; junction bases not matched to a gene: 4. The source of the sample is a study of T cell repertoires in cytomegalovirus infection. Study-wide context: Recently identified HLA-C-restricted and well-studied HLA-B-restricted CMV epitopes were used. Public TCR beta signatures were indicative of both CMV infection and a matching HLA type.

Whole-study findings and limits: Across the ex vivo response, the dominant clonotypes were HLA-C-restricted CMV-specific TCR beta clonotypes. Cumulative public TCR beta family frequency identified CMV carriers with the relevant HLA.

The genes are TRBV4-1 and TRBJ2-4; 10 bases align to TRBD2. This TCR was recovered from a human donor in good health (CMV status not recorded). Some clones in this sample may be carry-over from other donors' samples. The sample consisted of cultured CD8+ T cells from PBMCs, taken from culture after CMV antigen stimulation. CDR3 residues: CASSQVTSGVKNIQYF. CDR3 DNA: TGCGCCAGCAGCCAAGTTACTAGCGGGGTTAAAAACATTCAGTACTTC.